The source of this T cell receptor (beta chain) is a study of T-cell memory formation after mild COVID-19. Study-wide background: Largely, the TCR clusters proved donor specific.

Barcoded TCR alpha and TCR beta cDNA libraries with UMIs came from 5'RACE using constant-segment primers. TCRdb independently ran MiXCR on the 5' RACE reads; one entry per CDR3 protein. This table has fewer than 150,000 distinct CDR3 sequences, 20% to 25% appearing once. This CDR3 spans 12 amino acids. Germline CDR1 is SGHVS and CDR2 is FNYEAQ. V dropped 5 bases and J dropped 5 bases, with 7 bases sitting between them. In the case of this clonotype: Its target is not known.

Study-level results: Chiefly within CM and EM were the contracting CD4+ clones; CD8+ ones were within EMRA. Specificity for SARS-CoV-2 was not confirmed among the second-wave clones peaking on day 37.

The receptor's source is a man aged 18 to 30 who had mild COVID-19 (a few samples of this study predate the infection). Cell type and time point are not known. Specimen: PBMCs or a T cell subset sorted from them (not recorded which). The chain couples TRBV7-6 to TRBJ1-3; D is unclear. The CDR3 sequence is CASSKNRNTIYF. The CDR3 nucleotides read TGTGCCAGCAGCAAAAACAGAAACACCATATATTTT.